This TCR beta chain was retrieved from a study of neurological immune-mediated disorders. Findings and limits, study-wide: Levels of TCR clonal expansion peaked in HTLV-1-associated myelopathy and reached their lowest in multiple sclerosis, under those of healthy controls.

TCRdb reprocessed the 5' RACE reads with MiXCR, giving one entry per CDR3 protein. The table records roughly 42,000 distinct CDR3 sequences, roughly 14% of them present only once. This CDR3 has 13 amino acids. CDR1 is KGHSH and CDR2 is LQKENI in the germline V gene. Trimming cost V 2 bases and J 5 bases, with 10 bases left between them. This sample's time point: longitudinal time-point 3. The sample holds many counts of this clonotype. What it recognizes is unknown. The specimen was PBMCs. This chain uses TRBV18 with TRBJ2-7; possible D gene TRBD1, 6 bases. This receptor was obtained from a young man in good health. CDR3 DNA: TGTGCCAGCTCACCAAACAGGGTAGACGAGCAGTACTTC. Translation: CASSPNRVDEQYF.